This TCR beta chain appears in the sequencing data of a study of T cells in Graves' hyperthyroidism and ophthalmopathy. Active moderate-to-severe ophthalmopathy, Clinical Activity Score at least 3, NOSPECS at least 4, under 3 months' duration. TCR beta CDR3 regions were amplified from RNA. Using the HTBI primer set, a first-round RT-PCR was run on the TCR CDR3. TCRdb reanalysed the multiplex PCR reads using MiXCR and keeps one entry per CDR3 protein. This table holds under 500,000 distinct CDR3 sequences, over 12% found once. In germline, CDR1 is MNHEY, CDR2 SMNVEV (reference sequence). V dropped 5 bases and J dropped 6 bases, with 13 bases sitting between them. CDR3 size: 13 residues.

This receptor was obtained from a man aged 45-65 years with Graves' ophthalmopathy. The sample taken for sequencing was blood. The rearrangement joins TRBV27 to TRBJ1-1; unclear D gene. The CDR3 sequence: CASSLPGRPEAFF. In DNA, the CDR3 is TGTGCCAGCAGTCTACCGGGTCGGCCTGAAGCTTTCTTT.